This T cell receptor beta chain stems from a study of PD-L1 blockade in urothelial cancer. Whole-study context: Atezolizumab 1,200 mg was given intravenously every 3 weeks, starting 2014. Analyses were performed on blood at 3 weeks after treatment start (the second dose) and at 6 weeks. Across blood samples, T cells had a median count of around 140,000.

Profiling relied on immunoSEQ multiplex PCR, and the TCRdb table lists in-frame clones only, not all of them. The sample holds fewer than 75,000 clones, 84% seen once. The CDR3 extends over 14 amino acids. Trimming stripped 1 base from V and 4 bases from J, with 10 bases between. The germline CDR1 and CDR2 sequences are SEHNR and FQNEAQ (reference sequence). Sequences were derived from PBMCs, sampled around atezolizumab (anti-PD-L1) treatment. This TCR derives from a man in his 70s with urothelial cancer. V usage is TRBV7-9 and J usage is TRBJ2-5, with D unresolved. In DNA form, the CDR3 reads TGTGCCAGCAGCTTAGTGTCACTGAGAGAGACCCAGTACTTC. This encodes CASSLVSLRETQYF.